This is a list of T cell receptor beta chains from one sample in a study of blood T cell repertoires in COVID-19. Using immunoSEQ multiplex PCR, the repertoire was profiled, and TCRdb retains in-frame clones only, with some absent. The table has roughly 110,000 clones, approximately 81% seen once. Sequencing used peripheral blood. The receptors here all came from a human donor in a cohort sampled during active COVID-19. CDR3s include the opening cysteine and the closing phenylalanine or tryptophan. The D gene is left open where the match is weak. Clone size is given for some rows only: seen once, a few or many times, or a class if the clone is expanded.

clone_size,j_call,d_call,v_call,cdr3_nt,cdr3_aa
NA,TRBJ1-2,NA,TRBV7-2,TGTGTCAGCAGCTTATGGGCGGGAACCTATGGCTACACCTTC,CVSSLWAGTYGYTF
NA,TRBJ1-3,NA,TRBV6-5,TGTGCCAGCAGGAAGCTTTCTGGAAACACCATATATTTT,CASRKLSGNTIYF
NA,TRBJ2-2,NA,TRBV6-5,TGTGCCAGCAGACCCTTGTTCCTACCCGGGGAGCTGTTTTTT,CASRPLFLPGELFF
few,TRBJ2-7,NA,TRBV9,TGTGCCAGCAGCGTAGAGCCAGGGCCCTACGAGCAGTACTTC,CASSVEPGPYEQYF
NA,TRBJ2-1,TRBD2,TRBV24-1,TGTGCCACCAGTGACTTGACTAGCGGGAGGCCCAATGAGCAGTTCTTC,CATSDLTSGRPNEQFF
once,TRBJ2-5,NA,TRBV20-1,TGCAGTGCTAGGCTACAAGAGACCCAGTACTTC,CSARLQETQYF
NA,TRBJ2-1,NA,TRBV2,TGTGCCAGCAGTCCTGAGCGCACTACAGGAAAGCCCTACAATGAGCAGTTCTTC,CASSPERTTGKPYNEQFF
NA,TRBJ2-3,TRBD2,TRBV5-1,TGCGCCAGCAGCTCCGGACTAGCGGGTCCGACTAGCACAGATACGCAGTATTTT,CASSSGLAGPTSTDTQYF
NA,TRBJ2-2,TRBD2,TRBV28,TGTGCCAGCACCCTCGGGACTAGCGGGATGGACGGGGAGCTGTTTTTT,CASTLGTSGMDGELFF
NA,TRBJ1-6,TRBD1,TRBV19,TGTGCCAGTAACGAATCCGGGACAGGAAATTCACCCCTCCACTTT,CASNESGTGNSPLHF
NA,TRBJ2-6,TRBD1,TRBV7-3,TGTGCCAGCAGCCCCGGACCTCGGACAGGCCCCTCTGGGGCCAACGTCCTGACTTTC,CASSPGPRTGPSGANVLTF
once,TRBJ2-3,TRBD2,TRBV7-9,TGTGCCAGCAGCTCTCGACTAGCGGGAGAGCTGAGAGATACGCAGTATTTT,CASSSRLAGELRDTQYF
NA,TRBJ1-2,TRBD1,TRBV19,TGTGCCAGTACCCCAAACGGACAGGTTGTGCGAGGCTACACCTTC,CASTPNGQVVRGYTF
NA,TRBJ2-3,NA,TRBV11-3,TGTGCCAGCAGCTTAGTTGCGGGCTCAGATACGCAGTATTTT,CASSLVAGSDTQYF
NA,TRBJ2-7,TRBD1,TRBV19,TGTGCCAGTAGTATCGGGACAGCACTCTACGAGCAGTACTTC,CASSIGTALYEQYF
NA,TRBJ2-1,NA,TRBV24-1,TGTGCCACCAGTGATCAACAGGGGGTGGCGGGAGGGCCCAGGGACAATGAGCAGTTCTTC,CATSDQQGVAGGPRDNEQFF
NA,TRBJ1-2,TRBD1,TRBV11-2,TGTGCCAGCAGCCTGGGACAGGGGTCTAACTATGGCTACACCTTC,CASSLGQGSNYGYTF